This T cell receptor (beta chain) was identified during a study of cytomegalovirus exposure and HLA in healthy donors. Findings and limits, study-wide: TCR beta chains associated with HLA were, in a later analysis, more clonally expanded than equally common others.

Notes on this clone: Its target is unknown.

The germline gives CDR1 GTSNPN, CDR2 SVGIG (reference sequence). CDR3 size: 12 residues. Losses at the gene ends were 5 bases for V and 5 bases for J; bases not matched to a gene: 5. PCR used 60 Vbeta primers and 13 Jbeta primers. Assay: immunoSEQ multiplex PCR; the TCRdb copy retains only in-frame clones and omits some. The table shows about 94,000 clones, with 60% to 80% occurring only once. Those who donated were healthy bone marrow donors. The V call is TRBV30, the J call TRBJ1-2; 7 nucleotides line up with TRBD1. The clonotype was recovered from a woman between 40 and 50 years old in good health and CMV-seronegative. Input material: PBMCs. The CDR3 sequence is CAWSSGGYGYTF. Written as DNA, the CDR3 is TGTGCCTGGTCCTCAGGGGGGTATGGCTACACCTTC.